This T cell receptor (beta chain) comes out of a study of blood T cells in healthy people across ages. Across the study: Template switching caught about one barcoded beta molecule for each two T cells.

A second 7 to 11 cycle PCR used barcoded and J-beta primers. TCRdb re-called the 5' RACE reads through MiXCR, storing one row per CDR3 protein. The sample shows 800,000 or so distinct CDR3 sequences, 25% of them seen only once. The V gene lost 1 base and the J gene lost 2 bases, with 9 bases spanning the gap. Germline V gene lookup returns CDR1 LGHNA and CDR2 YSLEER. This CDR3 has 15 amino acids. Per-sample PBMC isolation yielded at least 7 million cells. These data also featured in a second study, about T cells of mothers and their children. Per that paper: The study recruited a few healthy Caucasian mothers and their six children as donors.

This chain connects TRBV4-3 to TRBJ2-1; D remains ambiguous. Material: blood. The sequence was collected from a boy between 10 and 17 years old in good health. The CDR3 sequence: CASSQATQTYNEQFF. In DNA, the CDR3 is TGCGCCAGCAGCCAAGCGACTCAAACCTACAATGAGCAGTTCTTC.